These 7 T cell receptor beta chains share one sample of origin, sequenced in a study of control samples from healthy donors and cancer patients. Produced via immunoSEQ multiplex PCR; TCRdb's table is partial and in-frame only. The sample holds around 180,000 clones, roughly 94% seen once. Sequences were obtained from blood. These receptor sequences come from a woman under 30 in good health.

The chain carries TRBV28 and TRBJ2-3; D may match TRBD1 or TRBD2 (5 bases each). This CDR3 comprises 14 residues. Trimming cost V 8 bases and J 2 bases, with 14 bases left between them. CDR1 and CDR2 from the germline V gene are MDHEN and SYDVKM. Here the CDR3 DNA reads TGTGCCAGCCTGCGGGCAGGGTACACAGATACGCAGTATTTT. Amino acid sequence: CASLRAGYTDTQYF. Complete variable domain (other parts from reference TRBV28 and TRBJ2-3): DVKVTQSSRYLVKRTGEKVFLECVQDMDHENMFWYRQDPGLGLRLIYFSYDVKMKEKGDIPEGYSVSREKKERFSLILESASTNQTSMYLCASLRAGYTDTQYFGPGTRLTVL.

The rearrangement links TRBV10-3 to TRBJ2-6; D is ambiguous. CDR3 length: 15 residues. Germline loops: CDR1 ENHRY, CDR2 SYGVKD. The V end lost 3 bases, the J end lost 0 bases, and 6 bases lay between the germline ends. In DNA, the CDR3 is TGTGCCATCAGTGATGTCAGCTCTGGGGCCAACGTCCTGACTTTC. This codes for CAISDVSSGANVLTF.

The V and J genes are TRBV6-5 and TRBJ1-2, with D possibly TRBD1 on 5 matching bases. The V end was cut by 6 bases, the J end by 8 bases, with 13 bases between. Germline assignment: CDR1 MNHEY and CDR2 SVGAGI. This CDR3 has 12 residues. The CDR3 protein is CASSPDSGGYTF. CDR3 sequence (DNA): TGTGCCAGCAGCCCCGACAGCGGCGGCTACACCTTC.

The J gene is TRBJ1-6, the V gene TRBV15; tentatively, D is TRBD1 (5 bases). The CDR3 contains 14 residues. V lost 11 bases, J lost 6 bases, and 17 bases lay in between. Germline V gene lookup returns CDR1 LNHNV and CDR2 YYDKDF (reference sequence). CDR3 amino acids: CASKTGTVNSPLHF. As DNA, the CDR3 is TGTGCCTCAAAGACCGGGACGGTTAATTCACCCCTCCACTTT.

The CDR3 nucleotides read TGCGCCAGCAGTGACCGCAGGGGGTTAGGGAACACTGAAGCTTTCTTT. It encodes CASSDRRGLGNTEAFF. This chain connects TRBV10-2 to TRBJ1-1, with 7 bases that match TRBD1. The junction had 8 bases not matched to a gene; V was cut back by 3 bases and J by 1 base. CDR3 length: 16 residues. The germline CDR1 and CDR2 sequences are WSHSY and SAAADI.

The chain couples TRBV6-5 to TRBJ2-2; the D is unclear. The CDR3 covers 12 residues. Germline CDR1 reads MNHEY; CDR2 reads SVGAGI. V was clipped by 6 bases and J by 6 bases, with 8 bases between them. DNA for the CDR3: TGTGCCAGCAGCCCGATGGCCGGGGAGCTGTTTTTT. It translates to CASSPMAGELFF.

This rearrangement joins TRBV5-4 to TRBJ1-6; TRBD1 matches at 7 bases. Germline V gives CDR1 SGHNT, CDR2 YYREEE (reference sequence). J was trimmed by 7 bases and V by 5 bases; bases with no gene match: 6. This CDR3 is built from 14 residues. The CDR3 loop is CASRGRGRNSPLHF. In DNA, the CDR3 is TGTGCCAGCAGAGGTAGGGGGCGGAATTCACCCCTCCACTTT.